Listed below are T cell receptor beta chains from one sample, sequenced in a study of blood T cell repertoires in COVID-19. Clones were sequenced by immunoSEQ multiplex PCR, and TCRdb holds only the in-frame ones, with some missing. The sample includes roughly 250,000 clones, roughly four fifths of them seen just once. Source material: peripheral blood. Receptors were obtained from a woman in her 70s with acute or convalescent COVID-19. Each CDR3 is given with its conserved first and last residue. Each record gives: D gene, V gene, clone size, J gene, CDR3 DNA, CDR3 protein. The D gene is left open where the match is weak. Clone size is shown for a subset of rows, as once, few, many or a class of expanded clone.

d_call: TRBD1; v_call: TRBV18; clone_size: .; j_call: TRBJ2-1; cdr3_nt: TGTGCCAGCTCAGCCGGGACAGGGAACAGGGAGCAGTTCTTC; cdr3_aa: CASSAGTGNREQFF
d_call: .; v_call: TRBV4-3; clone_size: .; j_call: TRBJ1-2; cdr3_nt: TGCGCCAGCAGCCAAGACCCCACCCCGGGGAGGGGCTACACCTTC; cdr3_aa: CASSQDPTPGRGYTF
d_call: .; v_call: TRBV28; clone_size: few; j_call: TRBJ2-7; cdr3_nt: TGTGCCACCGTAGGGGGTCGGAGGATCCACGAGCAGTACTTC; cdr3_aa: CATVGGRRIHEQYF
d_call: .; v_call: TRBV15; clone_size: .; j_call: TRBJ1-2; cdr3_nt: TGTGCCACCAGCAGAGATCATCTACGGGATGGCTACACCTTC; cdr3_aa: CATSRDHLRDGYTF
d_call: .; v_call: TRBV7-2; clone_size: .; j_call: TRBJ2-1; cdr3_nt: TGTGCCAGCAGCTTCCCTTCCCAAGGAGTAAATGGGGAGCAGTTCTTC; cdr3_aa: CASSFPSQGVNGEQFF
d_call: .; v_call: TRBV6-5; clone_size: .; j_call: TRBJ1-1; cdr3_nt: TGTGCCAGCAGTTACTCTCGGGGTTACACTGAAGCTTTCTTT; cdr3_aa: CASSYSRGYTEAFF
d_call: TRBD1; v_call: TRBV5-1; clone_size: .; j_call: TRBJ1-5; cdr3_nt: TGCGCCAGCAGCCCTGGGACAGGGTCTGTTCTATCGGCCAATCAGCCCCAGCATTTT; cdr3_aa: CASSPGTGSVLSANQPQHF
d_call: .; v_call: TRBV20-1; clone_size: .; j_call: TRBJ1-2; cdr3_nt: TGCAGTCCTTGGGGCGGCTACACCTTC; cdr3_aa: CSPWGGYTF
d_call: TRBD1; v_call: TRBV19; clone_size: .; j_call: TRBJ1-5; cdr3_nt: TGTGCCAGTAGTATAGTGGGGACAGGGCGCAATCAGCCCCAGCATTTT; cdr3_aa: CASSIVGTGRNQPQHF
d_call: .; v_call: TRBV29-1; clone_size: .; j_call: TRBJ1-1; cdr3_nt: TGCAGCGTTGGGTCCCTAAGTCGGAACACTGAAGCTTTCTTT; cdr3_aa: CSVGSLSRNTEAFF
d_call: .; v_call: TRBV7-7; clone_size: .; j_call: TRBJ2-5; cdr3_nt: TGTGCTAGCAGCAGCGGACGGACGTACCAAGAGACCCAGTACTTC; cdr3_aa: CASSSGRTYQETQYF
d_call: .; v_call: TRBV6-5; clone_size: .; j_call: TRBJ1-4; cdr3_nt: TGTGCCAGCAGGCCTTTCGGGACAAACAATGAAAAACTGTTTTTT; cdr3_aa: CASRPFGTNNEKLFF
d_call: .; v_call: TRBV6-2/TRBV6-3; clone_size: .; j_call: TRBJ2-1; cdr3_nt: TGTGCCAGCAGTCCACTAGGCCCCTACAATGAGCAGTTCTTC; cdr3_aa: CASSPLGPYNEQFF
d_call: TRBD1; v_call: TRBV4-2; clone_size: .; j_call: TRBJ1-2; cdr3_nt: TGTGCCAGCAGCCAGAGCTCCGACAGGGACTATGGCTACACCTTC; cdr3_aa: CASSQSSDRDYGYTF
d_call: TRBD2; v_call: TRBV28; clone_size: .; j_call: TRBJ2-3; cdr3_nt: TGTGCCAGCATAGCGGGGGGCCGCACAGATACGCAGTATTTT; cdr3_aa: CASIAGGRTDTQYF
d_call: TRBD2; v_call: TRBV10-3; clone_size: .; j_call: TRBJ2-1; cdr3_nt: TGTGCCATCAGTGAGCCCGGAGCGGGGGGGCCTTGGAATGAGCAGTTCTTC; cdr3_aa: CAISEPGAGGPWNEQFF
d_call: .; v_call: TRBV14; clone_size: .; j_call: TRBJ1-5; cdr3_nt: TGTGCCAGCAGCCAAGATCGCGGGACGAGTCAGCCCCAGCATTTT; cdr3_aa: CASSQDRGTSQPQHF
d_call: .; v_call: TRBV28; clone_size: .; j_call: TRBJ1-5; cdr3_nt: TGTGCCAGCAGCAAACAGGGTCCCGCAAGGCAGCCCCAGCATTTT; cdr3_aa: CASSKQGPARQPQHF
d_call: .; v_call: TRBV9; clone_size: .; j_call: TRBJ1-2; cdr3_nt: TGTGCCAGCAGCGTAGAAGGTGGAGTACTGGACTATGGCTACACCTTC; cdr3_aa: CASSVEGGVLDYGYTF
d_call: .; v_call: TRBV14; clone_size: .; j_call: TRBJ2-1; cdr3_nt: TGTGCCAGCAGCCAAGTCTATGAGCAGTTCTTC; cdr3_aa: CASSQVYEQFF
d_call: .; v_call: TRBV5-6; clone_size: .; j_call: TRBJ1-2; cdr3_nt: TGTGCCAGCAGTACCATCGAGGGGGATGGCTACACCTTC; cdr3_aa: CASSTIEGDGYTF
d_call: .; v_call: TRBV5-6; clone_size: .; j_call: TRBJ1-4; cdr3_nt: TGTGCCAGCAGCCCGGGTTCCCTTGCAACTAATGAAAAACTGTTTTTT; cdr3_aa: CASSPGSLATNEKLFF
d_call: TRBD1; v_call: TRBV6-6; clone_size: .; j_call: TRBJ2-5; cdr3_nt: TGTGCCAGCAGTTCAGGGGGCCCGCTCCTATCGGGGACCCAGTACTTC; cdr3_aa: CASSSGGPLLSGTQYF
d_call: .; v_call: TRBV7-9; clone_size: .; j_call: TRBJ2-3; cdr3_nt: TGTGCCAGCAGCCTAGATTACTACCCAGATACGCAGTATTTT; cdr3_aa: CASSLDYYPDTQYF
d_call: TRBD1; v_call: TRBV20-1; clone_size: .; j_call: TRBJ1-5; cdr3_nt: TGCAGTGCTAGTCCGGGACAGAGAGTTAATCAGCCCCAGCATTTT; cdr3_aa: CSASPGQRVNQPQHF
d_call: TRBD1; v_call: TRBV5-1; clone_size: .; j_call: TRBJ2-1; cdr3_nt: TGCGCCAGCAGCATGCTGCGGACAGGGGACGACAATGAGCAGTTCTTC; cdr3_aa: CASSMLRTGDDNEQFF
d_call: TRBD2; v_call: TRBV6-6; clone_size: .; j_call: TRBJ2-2; cdr3_nt: TGTGCCAGCACCTGGACTCGGGGGGCCGGGGAGCTGTTTTTT; cdr3_aa: CASTWTRGAGELFF
d_call: TRBD1; v_call: TRBV5-1; clone_size: .; j_call: TRBJ2-7; cdr3_nt: TGCGCCAGCAGCCTGGGACAGGGGGTGGCCGAGCAGTACTTC; cdr3_aa: CASSLGQGVAEQYF
d_call: .; v_call: TRBV6-2/TRBV6-3; clone_size: .; j_call: TRBJ2-7; cdr3_nt: TGTGCCAGCAGTTGGACGGGAGCCCCTACCTACGAGCAGTACTTC; cdr3_aa: CASSWTGAPTYEQYF
d_call: .; v_call: TRBV19; clone_size: .; j_call: TRBJ2-5; cdr3_nt: TGTGCCAGTAGTCCACGACTGGTTTACCAAGAGACCCAGTACTTC; cdr3_aa: CASSPRLVYQETQYF
d_call: TRBD2; v_call: TRBV5-8; clone_size: few; j_call: TRBJ2-2; cdr3_nt: TGTGCCAGCAGCTTGGTGGCTAGCGGGGGCCGGAACACCGGGGAGCTGTTTTTT; cdr3_aa: CASSLVASGGRNTGELFF
d_call: .; v_call: TRBV10-3; clone_size: .; j_call: TRBJ1-3; cdr3_nt: TGTGCCATCAGTGACAGAAGCTCTGGAAACACCATATATTTT; cdr3_aa: CAISDRSSGNTIYF
d_call: TRBD1; v_call: TRBV7-2; clone_size: .; j_call: TRBJ1-1; cdr3_nt: TGTGCCAGCAGCGTCAGACAGGGCATCACTGAAGCTTTCTTT; cdr3_aa: CASSVRQGITEAFF
d_call: TRBD1; v_call: TRBV18; clone_size: .; j_call: TRBJ1-5; cdr3_nt: TGTGCCAGCTCACTGGGACAGGGGCGAAACAACAATCAGCCCCAGCATTTT; cdr3_aa: CASSLGQGRNNNQPQHF
d_call: TRBD1; v_call: TRBV2; clone_size: .; j_call: TRBJ1-2; cdr3_nt: TGTGCCAGCAGCCTGACAGGGTACAATGGCTACACCTTC; cdr3_aa: CASSLTGYNGYTF
d_call: .; v_call: TRBV6-5; clone_size: .; j_call: TRBJ1-2; cdr3_nt: TGTGCCAGCAGTACACTACAGGGAAGCTATGGCTACACCTTC; cdr3_aa: CASSTLQGSYGYTF
d_call: .; v_call: TRBV12-3/TRBV12-4; clone_size: once; j_call: TRBJ2-1; cdr3_nt: TGTGCCAGCAGTTTACTAGCGCGTAATGAGCAGTTCTTC; cdr3_aa: CASSLLARNEQFF
d_call: TRBD2; v_call: TRBV11-2; clone_size: once; j_call: TRBJ2-1; cdr3_nt: TGTGCCAGCAGTTCGACTAGCGGGGCCATCAATGAGCAGTTCTTC; cdr3_aa: CASSSTSGAINEQFF
d_call: .; v_call: TRBV19; clone_size: .; j_call: TRBJ1-1; cdr3_nt: TGTGCCAGTAGTAAATGGGGGGGCACTGAAGCTTTCTTT; cdr3_aa: CASSKWGGTEAFF
d_call: .; v_call: TRBV7-2; clone_size: .; j_call: TRBJ1-6; cdr3_nt: TGTGCCAGCAGCTATTCAACAGGCATGGGCAATTCACCCCTCCACTTT; cdr3_aa: CASSYSTGMGNSPLHF
d_call: TRBD1; v_call: TRBV6-6; clone_size: .; j_call: TRBJ1-2; cdr3_nt: TGTGCCAGCAGCCAAGGACAGGGAACCTATGGCTACACCTTC; cdr3_aa: CASSQGQGTYGYTF
d_call: TRBD2; v_call: TRBV5-1; clone_size: .; j_call: TRBJ2-3; cdr3_nt: TGCGCCAGCAGGGCGGGGGTTTCTGATACGCAGTATTTT; cdr3_aa: CASRAGVSDTQYF
d_call: TRBD1; v_call: TRBV10-3; clone_size: .; j_call: TRBJ2-2; cdr3_nt: TGTGCCTTCAGGGGACAGGGTGTGGGCACCGGGGAGCTGTTTTTT; cdr3_aa: CAFRGQGVGTGELFF
d_call: TRBD1; v_call: TRBV19; clone_size: .; j_call: TRBJ1-2; cdr3_nt: TGTGCCAGTAGTACGGACAGGGGGGTCTATGGCTACACCTTC; cdr3_aa: CASSTDRGVYGYTF
d_call: TRBD1; v_call: TRBV7-2; clone_size: .; j_call: TRBJ2-7; cdr3_nt: TGTGCCAGCAGTCACACCGGGACAGCTTATGAGCAGTACTTC; cdr3_aa: CASSHTGTAYEQYF
d_call: .; v_call: TRBV3-1/TRBV3-2; clone_size: few; j_call: TRBJ1-2; cdr3_nt: TGTGCCAGCACCTTAAATGGGGCGGCCTCTCGAGGCTACACCTTC; cdr3_aa: CASTLNGAASRGYTF
d_call: .; v_call: TRBV6-2/TRBV6-3; clone_size: .; j_call: TRBJ2-7; cdr3_nt: TGTGCCAGCAGTTACGGAGGGACCTCCTACGAGCAGTACTTC; cdr3_aa: CASSYGGTSYEQYF
d_call: .; v_call: TRBV13; clone_size: .; j_call: TRBJ2-1; cdr3_nt: TGTGCCAGCAGGCCGGGGTCCTACAATGAGCAGTTCTTC; cdr3_aa: CASRPGSYNEQFF
d_call: TRBD2; v_call: TRBV4-1; clone_size: .; j_call: TRBJ2-5; cdr3_nt: TGCGCCAGCAGCCAAGAGGGTCGGGGGGGCGAAGAGACCCAGTACTTC; cdr3_aa: CASSQEGRGGEETQYF